The clone carrying this TCR beta chain has a handful of counts. Its antigen remains unknown. This sample stems from a study of vaccination and CD4 T cells after COVID-19. In the study overall: Treatment of control cultures consisted of a CEFX pool, an HIV-1 Nef pool, or no peptide.

Specified treatment: approximately 10-day PBMC culture with coronavirus spike peptide pools or control peptides (ViraFEST assay). Expansion of antigen-specific T cells with peptide pools by ViraFEST preceded sequencing of TCRs. Once obtained from cultured CD4+ T cells, the DNA was sequenced using the Oncomine TCR Beta short-read assay. Cultured CD4+ T cells were the source of extracted genomic DNA. A single record per CDR3 protein comes from TCRdb applying MiXCR to the PCR reads. Of around 2,800 distinct CDR3 sequences in the sample, less than 25% were seen once. This CDR3 has 15 residues. Trimming at V came to 3 bases and at J to 4 bases, leaving 3 bases not matched to a gene. Germline V gives CDR1 KGHSH, CDR2 LQKENI. Study-level results: A nonsignificant rise from roughly 22 to 38 was seen in the median number of SARS-CoV-2-reactive clonotypes.

The chain uses TRBV18 and TRBJ1-2, with 12 bases that match TRBD1. The sequence derives from a human donor who had recovered from COVID-19. Sequenced: CD4+ T cells from blood, cultured in vitro. For the CDR3, the DNA is TGTGCCAGCTCACCTGGGACAGGGGGCGGCTATGGCTACACCTTC. This sequence encodes CASSPGTGGGYGYTF.